These T cell receptor beta chains were read from a single sample in a study of beta chain features in type 1 diabetes. TCRdb's copy holds only in-frame clones and misses some; the assay was immunoSEQ multiplex PCR. The sample holds about 230,000 clones, 9.6% seen once. Specimen: naive CD4+ T cells from blood. These receptors were collected from a woman under 30 in good health. Both conserved end residues are part of each CDR3. Each record gives: J gene, V gene, clone size, D gene, CDR3 DNA, CDR3 protein. A D gene is named only where the DNA matches it firmly. Expanded clones get a size class; other rows say once, few or many, or leave the size out.

>TRBJ1-2|TRBV13|few|-
TGTGCCAGCAGGCCAGTGGGGGCGCCCTATGGCTACACCTTC
CASRPVGAPYGYTF
>TRBJ2-1|TRBV9|few|TRBD2
TGTGCCAGCAGCGTAGTACTAGCGGGGGGGCCTTATGAGCAGTTCTTC
CASSVVLAGGPYEQFF
>TRBJ2-3|TRBV5-4|few|TRBD1
TGTGCCAGCAGCTTAGCACCGGGACAGGGGGTCACAGATACGCAGTATTTT
CASSLAPGQGVTDTQYF
>TRBJ1-5|TRBV28|few|TRBD1
TGTGCCAGCAGTCGGACAGGGGGAGGCAATCAGCCCCAGCATTTT
CASSRTGGGNQPQHF
>TRBJ2-3|TRBV19|few|-
TGTGCCAGTACAAGGGGCGGCACAGATACGCAGTATTTT
CASTRGGTDTQYF
>TRBJ2-3|TRBV27|few|TRBD2
TGTGCCAGCAGTTTTCCCTCGGGAGGGCCTGGTACGCAGTATTTT
CASSFPSGGPGTQYF
>TRBJ1-1|TRBV2|few|TRBD1
TGTGCCAGCAAAGAGGGGACAGGGGTAACTGAAGCTTTCTTT
CASKEGTGVTEAFF
>TRBJ1-1|TRBV28|-|TRBD1
TGTGCCAGCAGTCCCAGGGGACAGGGGCGTACTGAAGCTTTCTTT
CASSPRGQGRTEAFF
>TRBJ1-1|TRBV6-5|-|-
TGTGCCAGCACCGACGGACAGCCCCAGAACACTGAAGCTTTCTTT
CASTDGQPQNTEAFF
>TRBJ2-7|TRBV30|-|-
TGTGCCGTACCGAGCGCGACGGGAGAGCAGTACTTC
CAVPSATGEQYF
>TRBJ1-4|TRBV30|-|TRBD1
TGTGCCTGGCGGACAGGGCCGAGTGAAAAACTGTTTTTT
CAWRTGPSEKLFF
>TRBJ1-1|TRBV30|-|-
TGTGCCTGGAGTGTCAGGGGAACGACTGAAGCTTTCTTT
CAWSVRGTTEAFF
>TRBJ2-7|TRBV2|many|-
TGTGCCAGCAGGACACAACTCTACGAGCAGTACTTC
CASRTQLYEQYF
>TRBJ1-1|TRBV19|few|TRBD1
TGTGCCAGCACAACAGGGGCGAACACTGAAGCTTTCTTT
CASTTGANTEAFF
>TRBJ2-2|TRBV6-6|-|TRBD2
TGTGCCAGCAGTTATAGGACTAGCGGCACCGGGGAGCTGTTTTTT
CASSYRTSGTGELFF
>TRBJ1-3|TRBV5-1|-|-
TGCGCCAGCAGCTTGCCCGAACAGGCCTCTGGAAACACCATATATTTT
CASSLPEQASGNTIYF
>TRBJ2-5|TRBV5-8|-|TRBD2
TGTGCCAGCAGCTTGACTAGTAGCGGGAAAGAGACCCAGTACTTC
CASSLTSSGKETQYF
>TRBJ2-1|TRBV2|-|-
TGTGCCAGCAGTGAAGCGCGCCAGCAGTTCTTC
CASSEARQQFF
>TRBJ2-7|TRBV6-6|-|TRBD1
TGTGCCAGCAGCCTGACAGGGGGTATCGACGAGCAGTACTTC
CASSLTGGIDEQYF
>TRBJ2-1|TRBV6-1|-|-
TGTGCCAGCACTCCGGGGCACAGGGTGGGGAATGAGCAGTTCTTC
CASTPGHRVGNEQFF
>TRBJ2-7|TRBV30|-|TRBD1
TGTGCCGGAGACAGGGGCAGATCCTACGAGCAGTACTTC
CAGDRGRSYEQYF
>TRBJ2-2|TRBV28|-|TRBD2
TGTGCCAGCAGTGCTCCCGGGACTAGCCGCATGACCGGGGAGCTGTTTTTT
CASSAPGTSRMTGELFF
>TRBJ1-1|TRBV27|few|TRBD1
TGTGCCAGCAGTCCGAGGACAGGGGGGGACACTGAAGCTTTCTTT
CASSPRTGGDTEAFF
>TRBJ2-2|TRBV27|few|TRBD2
TGTGCCAGCAGTGGGGGACTAGCGGGGATGAACACCGGGGAGCTGTTTTTT
CASSGGLAGMNTGELFF
>TRBJ1-5|TRBV10-2|-|-
TGCGCCAGCAGTCCCCGATTCGAGGGCCCTAGCAATCAGCCCCAGCATTTT
CASSPRFEGPSNQPQHF
>TRBJ1-1|TRBV5-1|-|-
TGCGCCAGCAGCTTGATCGGGAATACTGAAGCTTTCTTT
CASSLIGNTEAFF
>TRBJ1-3|TRBV12-5|few|-
TGTGCTAGTGGTTTGGTCGCGGGGTTTGGAAACACCATATATTTT
CASGLVAGFGNTIYF
>TRBJ1-2|TRBV25-1|few|TRBD1
TGTGCCAGCAGTGAATTTAGGACAGGGTTGGATGGCTACACCTTC
CASSEFRTGLDGYTF
>TRBJ2-7|TRBV25-1|few|-
TGTGCCAGCAGTTCCTCGGGGGGCGGGGGTTTGGCTTCCTACGAGCAGTACTTC
CASSSSGGGGLASYEQYF
>TRBJ1-6|TRBV2|few|-
TGTGCCAGCAGGTCTAGGTCAGATTCACCCCTCCACTTT
CASRSRSDSPLHF
>TRBJ2-3|TRBV7-9|few|-
TGTGCCAGCAGCTTTCTAGCCCAAAGCACAGATACGCAGTATTTT
CASSFLAQSTDTQYF
>TRBJ2-3|TRBV5-1|-|-
TGCGCCAGCAGCTTGATGGCCCGGGCGGGATCCACAGATACGCAGTATTTT
CASSLMARAGSTDTQYF
>TRBJ2-4|TRBV25-1|many|-
TGTGCCAGCAGTGAGCGGGACTCCAAAAACATTCAGTACTTC
CASSERDSKNIQYF
>TRBJ1-2|TRBV30|-|-
TGTGCCTGGAGCCTAACGGGGGATCTTAACACCTTC
CAWSLTGDLNTF
>TRBJ2-5|TRBV7-9|few|-
TGTGCCAGCAGCTTAGCGTACCCGAGCGCGACCCAGTACTTC
CASSLAYPSATQYF
>TRBJ2-5|TRBV9|few|TRBD2
TGTGCCAGCAGCGTAGATCGCGGGAGGGGTGTAGAGACCCAGTACTTC
CASSVDRGRGVETQYF
>TRBJ2-1|TRBV6-1|few|-
TGTGCCAGCAGTGGTCTAGGGGGTGAGCAGTTCTTC
CASSGLGGEQFF
>TRBJ2-1|TRBV30|-|-
TGTGCCTGGAGGAGACTTCAACGCTCCTACAATGAGCAGTTCTTC
CAWRRLQRSYNEQFF
>TRBJ2-1|TRBV6-7|few|TRBD2
TGTGCCAGCAGTGAGACTAATGCAAGACTAGCGGGTTACAATGAGCAGTTCTTC
CASSETNARLAGYNEQFF
>TRBJ2-2|TRBV5-1|-|-
TGCGCCAGCAGCAATTCGGACACCGGGGAGCTGTTTTTT
CASSNSDTGELFF
>TRBJ1-1|TRBV7-2|many|-
TGTGCCAGCAGCTCCCCGGGGGGCGCTGAAGCTTTCTTT
CASSSPGGAEAFF
>TRBJ1-4|TRBV4-2|-|-
TGTGCCAGCAGCCGCTCAATCCGGGGTTCAACTAATGAAAAACTGTTTTTT
CASSRSIRGSTNEKLFF
>TRBJ1-1|TRBV11-2|few|TRBD1
TGTGCCAGCAGCTTAACAGGGGACACTGAAGCTTTCTTT
CASSLTGDTEAFF
>TRBJ1-2|TRBV5-8|-|-
TGTGCCAGCAGCCACGGGGCACTACAGGGAGCCTATGGCTACACCTTC
CASSHGALQGAYGYTF
>TRBJ2-5|TRBV5-1|-|TRBD2
TGCGCCAGCAGCCCGGGACTAGCGGGAGGTGAGACCCAGTACTTC
CASSPGLAGGETQYF
>TRBJ1-5|TRBV29-1|few|TRBD1
TGCAGCGTTGCGGCAGGGGGCATGAATCAGCCCCAGCATTTT
CSVAAGGMNQPQHF
>TRBJ2-7|TRBV7-9|-|TRBD1
TGTGCCAGCAGCCAGGGACAGGCGATCTCCTACGAGCAGTACTTC
CASSQGQAISYEQYF
>TRBJ2-3|TRBV5-1|few|TRBD2
TGCGCCAGCAGCTTGTTGCAGCGGGGGAGCCGACCAGATACGCAGTATTTT
CASSLLQRGSRPDTQYF
>TRBJ1-2|TRBV11-2|-|-
TGTGCCAGCAGCCCTGCAGTAATCTATGGCTACACCTTC
CASSPAVIYGYTF
>TRBJ1-2|TRBV19|few|TRBD1
TGTGCCAGTAGTGGGACAGGGAGAAGTGGCTACACCTTC
CASSGTGRSGYTF
>TRBJ2-3|TRBV6-1|-|-
TGTGCCAGCACCCCGTTCCAGACTGAAGCGCAGTATTTT
CASTPFQTEAQYF
>TRBJ1-5|TRBV6-1|few|-
TGTGCCAGCAGTGAGAAGGCAGGGGCCCATCAGCCCCAGCATTTT
CASSEKAGAHQPQHF